This paragraph reports one TCR beta chain. J was trimmed by 0 bases and V by 4 bases; bases with no gene match: 8. The germline V gene encodes CDR1 KGHSH and CDR2 LQKENI. The CDR3 sequence is 16 residues long. This sample is drawn from a study of cytomegalovirus exposure and HLA in healthy donors. PCR amplification relied on 60 Vbeta primers (plus 13 Jbeta primers). In the study's own analysis: Later work found 74 million or so unique TCR beta chains, with approximately 12 million shared. TCRdb's copy holds only in-frame clones and misses some; the assay was immunoSEQ multiplex PCR. V, J and clone size reflect that table, while D and trimming were determined from the DNA. The sample includes 150,000 to 200,000 clones, around 75% seen only once; the top ten take roughly 7.6%.

The sequencing input was PBMCs. The TCR originated in a woman aged 40 to 55 in good health and CMV-seropositive. The gene calls are TRBV18 and TRBJ2-7, with 8 bases lining up with TRBD1. The CDR3 DNA is TGTGCCAGCTCACGGGGACAGGAACCTTACTCCTACGAGCAGTACTTC. Protein product: CASSRGQEPYSYEQYF.